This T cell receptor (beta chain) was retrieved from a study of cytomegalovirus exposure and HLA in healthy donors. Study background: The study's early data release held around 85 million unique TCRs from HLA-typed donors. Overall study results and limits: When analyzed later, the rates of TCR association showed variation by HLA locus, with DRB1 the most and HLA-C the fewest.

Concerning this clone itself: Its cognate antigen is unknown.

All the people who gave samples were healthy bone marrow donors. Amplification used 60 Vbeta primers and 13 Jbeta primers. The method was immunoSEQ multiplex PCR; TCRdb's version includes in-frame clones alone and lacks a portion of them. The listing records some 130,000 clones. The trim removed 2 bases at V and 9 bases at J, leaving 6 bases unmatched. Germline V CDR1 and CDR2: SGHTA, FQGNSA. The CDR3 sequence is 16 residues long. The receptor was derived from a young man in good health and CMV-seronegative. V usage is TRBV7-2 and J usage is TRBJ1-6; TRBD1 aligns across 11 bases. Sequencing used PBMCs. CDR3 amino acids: CASSLSPGTGGSPLHF. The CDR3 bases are TGTGCCAGCAGCTTAAGCCCCGGGACAGGGGGTTCACCCCTCCACTTT.